This T cell receptor (beta chain) was sequenced in a study of T cells in Graves' hyperthyroidism and ophthalmopathy. Patients were excluded because of uncontrolled infection, other autoimmune disease, pregnancy or lactation. General study points: Most expanded thyroid clonotypes above 0.001 also appeared in blood. For ophthalmopathy, model prediction preceded onset by a median roughly 6.5 months. Stable hyperthyroidism was separated from ophthalmopathy by a model based on 13 V-J features.

CDR3 length: 12 residues. V lost 8 bases to trimming and J lost 6 bases, with 13 bases between them. Germline V gene sequence: CDR1 LNHDA, CDR2 SQIVND (reference sequence). The table lists this clonotype with many counts. Its antigen is still unknown. The investigators amplified TCR beta CDR3 regions from RNA transcripts. First-round RT-PCR targeting the TCR CDR3 was performed with the HTBI primer set. One entry per CDR3 protein results from TCRdb running MiXCR on the multiplex PCR reads. The table includes hundreds of thousands of distinct CDR3 sequences, around a third detected once. This chain uses TRBV19 with TRBJ1-2; D remains ambiguous. This clonotype was sampled from a woman in her thirties or forties with Graves' hyperthyroidism. The sequencing input was blood. CDR3 coding DNA: TGTGCCAGTGGTGAAGACGGGGATGGCTACACCTTC. It yields the protein CASGEDGDGYTF.